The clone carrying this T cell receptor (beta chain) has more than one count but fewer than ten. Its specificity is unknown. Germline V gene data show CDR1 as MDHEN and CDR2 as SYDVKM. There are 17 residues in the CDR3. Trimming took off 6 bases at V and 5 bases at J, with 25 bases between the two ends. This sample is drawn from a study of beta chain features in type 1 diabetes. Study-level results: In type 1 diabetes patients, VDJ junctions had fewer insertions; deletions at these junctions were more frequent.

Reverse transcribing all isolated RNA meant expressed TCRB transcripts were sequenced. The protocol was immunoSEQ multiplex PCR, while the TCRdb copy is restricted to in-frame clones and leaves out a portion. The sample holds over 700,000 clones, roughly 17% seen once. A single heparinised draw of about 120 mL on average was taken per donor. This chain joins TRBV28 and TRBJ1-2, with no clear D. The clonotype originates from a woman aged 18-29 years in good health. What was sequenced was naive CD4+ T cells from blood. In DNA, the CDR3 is TGTGCCAGCAGCCAAGTCGGTGGAACACGGCTGCGGTATGGCTACACCTTC. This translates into CASSQVGGTRLRYGYTF.